This TCR beta chain derives from a study of cytomegalovirus exposure and HLA in healthy donors. Regarding the study as a whole: In a later analysis, a missense DCLRE1C variant was linked to TCR beta V- and J-gene trimming.

V gave up 0 bases and J gave up 5 bases; unmatched junction bases: 4. Germline V gene lookup returns CDR1 SGHAT and CDR2 FQNNGV. There are 15 residues in the CDR3. With respect to this clone: Its antigen is undetermined.

Amplification used 60 Vbeta primers and 13 Jbeta primers. Produced via immunoSEQ multiplex PCR; TCRdb's table is partial and in-frame only. This sample has 95,000 to 150,000 clones; around four fifths occur once, and the top ten carry approximately 10%. Sequencing was carried out using PBMCs. The receptor was derived from a man in his thirties or forties in good health and CMV-seropositive. The rearrangement uses TRBV11-2 and TRBJ2-7, with 10 bases that match TRBD2. This CDR3 is CASSLELAGANEQYF. CDR3 nucleotide sequence: TGTGCCAGCAGCTTAGAGCTAGCGGGAGCTAACGAGCAGTACTTC.